This TCR beta chain was documented in a study of blood T cells in healthy people across ages. Study-level results: Among long-lived donors, naive CD4+ cells were more numerous and diversity higher than in aged donors.

PBMCs, at least 6 million per sample, were isolated. Every sample gave at least 6 micrograms of total RNA when it was extracted. With a J-beta primer mix and a sample-barcoded 5' primer, a second PCR ran about 6 to 11 cycles. MiXCR, run by TCRdb on the 5' RACE reads, gives a single entry per CDR3 protein. The sample lists hundreds of thousands of distinct CDR3 sequences, just over 55% seen once, with around a quarter in the top ten. The table lists this clonotype with a count of one. What it binds is not known. The CDR3 is 15 residues long. Germline V CDR1 and CDR2: MNHEY, SMNVEV (reference sequence). The chain carries TRBV27 and TRBJ2-5, with 12 bases that match TRBD1. Matching the DNA end better, TRBJ2-7 makes the J call doubtful. This clonotype was obtained from a middle-aged man in good health. Sequenced: blood. The CDR3 loop reads CASSLSGTGGGEQYF. The CDR3, as DNA: TGTGCCAGCAGTCTCTCCGGGACAGGGGGCGGCGAGCAGTACTTC.